The 9 T cell receptor beta chains in this list originate from one sample, sequenced in a study of T cell responses to AZD1222 COVID-19 vaccine. Measured with immunoSEQ multiplex PCR; TCRdb has only the in-frame clones, and not every one. The sample consists of roughly 180,000 clones, 80% to 95% of them appearing once. The sequencing used peripheral blood, collected 28 days after the second AZD1222 dose. These receptors originate from an adult who received the AZD1222 COVID-19 vaccine.

On this clone: Within the sample, other DNA sequences also encode this same CDR3. The chain carries TRBV7-9 and TRBJ2-7; D might be TRBD2 (6 bases). CDR1 is SEHNR, CDR2 FQNEAQ, per germline (reference sequence). This CDR3 region has 13 residues. The germline V and J ends were trimmed by 3 bases and 2 bases, with 8 bases remaining between them. The CDR3 DNA reads TGTGCCAGCAGCTTGGCGGGAACCTACGAGCAGTACTTC. Translation: CASSLAGTYEQYF.

The rearrangement links TRBV28 to TRBJ1-1; weak D call: TRBD1 (6 bases). V was shortened by 8 bases and J by 0 bases, with 16 bases between the two germline ends. The germline V gene has CDR1 MDHEN and CDR2 SYDVKM. The CDR3 runs 15 residues. The CDR3 sequence: CASAQGGQLNTEAFF. CDR3 coding DNA: TGTGCCAGCGCCCAAGGGGGTCAACTGAACACTGAAGCTTTCTTT.

The V call is TRBV28, the J call TRBJ2-3; D not resolved. Germline V lookup: CDR1 MDHEN, CDR2 SYDVKM. The CDR3 covers 11 residues. The V gene lost 3 bases and the J gene lost 6 bases, with 4 bases spanning the gap. CDR3 bases: TGTGCCAGCAGTTTGATGGATACGCAGTATTTT. Amino acids: CASSLMDTQYF.

This clone appeared a single time. The genes are TRBV7-3 and TRBJ2-2; tentative D call: TRBD2 (6 bases). The CDR3 is made up of 15 amino acids. V lost 5 bases to trimming and J lost 7 bases, with 17 bases between them. Germline V gives CDR1 SGHTA, CDR2 FQGTGA. CDR3 protein: CASSQRDGRGGELFF. The CDR3 DNA reads as TGTGCCAGCAGCCAAAGGGACGGGAGAGGCGGGGAGCTGTTTTTT.

The chain links TRBV18 to TRBJ2-7; 14 bases agree with TRBD2. The V gene end was trimmed by 3 bases and the J gene end by 7 bases; junction bases not matched to a gene: 5. Germline V gives CDR1 KGHSH, CDR2 LQKENI. There are 15 residues in the CDR3. The CDR3 loop reads CASSPGLAGGTEQYF. In nucleotides, the CDR3 is TGTGCCAGCTCACCCGGACTAGCGGGAGGCACTGAGCAGTACTTC.

This chain uses TRBV5-1 with TRBJ2-1, with 11 nucleotides matching TRBD2. Germline trimming cut 0 bases from V and 5 bases from J; bases unmatched to any gene: 4. Per the germline V gene, CDR1 is SGHRS and CDR2 is YFSETQ. This CDR3 has 16 amino acids. CDR3 DNA sequence: TGCGCCAGCAGCTTGGGACTAGCGGGGTACCACAATGAGCAGTTCTTC. As protein: CASSLGLAGYHNEQFF.

The chain has TRBV6-5 and TRBJ2-2; D might be TRBD2 (5 bases). Germline CDR1 reads MNHEY; CDR2 reads SVGAGI. This CDR3 spans 14 amino acids. The germline V and J ends were trimmed by 11 bases and 2 bases, with 15 bases remaining between them. CDR3 sequence (DNA): TGTGCCCCCCCGCGGAGGTTCAACACCGGGGAGCTGTTTTTT. Amino acid sequence: CAPPRRFNTGELFF.

The chain recombines TRBV24-1 with TRBJ2-3, with 8 bases fitting TRBD1. The CDR3 is 14 amino acids. Trimming removed 6 bases from V and 1 base from J; junction bases left unmatched: 2. Germline V CDR1 and CDR2: KGHDR, SFDVKD. The CDR3 protein is CATSRGQGTDTQYF. The CDR3 coding sequence is TGTGCCACCAGTAGGGGACAGGGCACAGATACGCAGTATTTT.

The rearrangement uses TRBV6-5 and TRBJ1-2; D uncertain. The CDR3 length is 14 residues. V lost 2 bases and J lost 5, with 12 bases in between. Germline CDR1 reads MNHEY; CDR2 reads SVGAGI. CDR3 DNA sequence: TGTGCCAGCAGTTACAACCGCGACTATTATGGCTACACCTTC. It translates to CASSYNRDYYGYTF.